A selection of T cell receptor beta chains follows, all from one sample in a study of T-cell reconstitution after alpha-beta-depleted transplantation in children. MiXCR, run by TCRdb on the PCR reads, gives a single entry per CDR3 protein. The data contain about 230,000 distinct CDR3 sequences, approximately 12% of them seen just once; the ten biggest clones take up approximately 2.9%. The sample in question was PBMCs from the stem cell graft donor, obtained from the stem cell graft. These receptors were collected from a human donor who donated a stem cell graft to a child with acute lymphoblastic leukemia. The CDR3 runs from the conserved cysteine through the conserved F or W.

J,V,CDR3
TRBJ2-1,TRBV12-3/TRBV12-4,CASDMPGQRYNEQFF
TRBJ1-4,TRBV4-3,CASSRSLGGQGDEKLFF
TRBJ2-1,TRBV29-1,CSVGKTDRGYNEQFF
TRBJ2-3,TRBV27,CASSLTDTDTQYF
TRBJ1-1,TRBV5-5,CASSLDLVGTEAFF
TRBJ2-3,TRBV10-3,CAIRTGTDTDTQYF
TRBJ2-2,TRBV4-3,CASSQHEGEPGELFF
TRBJ1-1,TRBV10-3,CASSDPRGGNTEAFF
TRBJ1-1,TRBV20-1,CSARQGVEAFF
TRBJ1-4,TRBV6-1,CASRPGQTWEKLFF
TRBJ2-3,TRBV5-6,CASSQEVAGDPDTQYF
TRBJ2-1,TRBV5-1,CASSFEGTAPYNEQFF
TRBJ2-3,TRBV24-1,CATSDSAGPSTDTQYF
TRBJ1-1,TRBV7-2,CASSLEGPAGAFF
TRBJ2-7,TRBV20-1,CSAKTRDSTYEQYF
TRBJ2-5,TRBV12-3/TRBV12-4,CASTPPVPAGTQETQYF
TRBJ1-1,TRBV3-1,CASSPRDPNTEAFF
TRBJ2-1,TRBV4-1,CASSLRQGLGNEQFF
TRBJ2-7,TRBV5-1,CASSFGSSYEQYF
TRBJ2-5,TRBV20-1,CSATLQGARETQYF
TRBJ2-1,TRBV5-1,CASALESWAGGYNEQFF
TRBJ2-7,TRBV20-1,CSASWLALSSYEQYF
TRBJ2-3,TRBV12-3/TRBV12-4,CASRSSGVGTDTQYF
TRBJ2-7,TRBV5-1,CASSWGTVIDYEQYF
TRBJ2-1,TRBV7-6,CASSHSKGPYNEQFF
TRBJ2-7,TRBV6-7,CASSYLHGGPYEQYF
TRBJ1-2,TRBV5-1,CASSLEAGNGYTF
TRBJ1-5,TRBV28,CASSPRPQHF
TRBJ2-2,TRBV7-9,CASRRTGEIGELFF
TRBJ2-1,TRBV5-1,CASSPEGSVNEQFF
TRBJ1-5,TRBV20-1,CSARHLRGFSHQPQHF
TRBJ2-4,TRBV20-1,CSAISGAGAKNIQYF
TRBJ1-2,TRBV3-1,CASSQESRGSAAF